A selection of T cell receptor beta chains follows, all from one sample in a study of cytomegalovirus exposure and HLA in healthy donors. Sequencing was performed with immunoSEQ multiplex PCR; in TCRdb, only in-frame clones are kept and a portion is missing. This table has around 150,000 clones, roughly 70% appearing once. Sequenced material: PBMCs. All receptors derive from a male donor in good health and CMV-seronegative. Each CDR3 is given without its conserved first and last residue. Fields, in order: V gene, CDR3 protein.

V gene: TRBV11-2
CDR3 protein: ASSLRQGSRNEQF

V gene: TRBV18
CDR3 protein: ASSPQDIQPQH

V gene: TRBV10-3
CDR3 protein: AISEQDRSSPLH

V gene: TRBV7-3
CDR3 protein: ASSRKPGGRLTDTQY

V gene: TRBV9
CDR3 protein: ASSVGEGLHTEAF

V gene: TRBV7-2
CDR3 protein: ASSPRGDKGQYSPLH

V gene: TRBV27
CDR3 protein: ASSLRLFTEAF

V gene: TRBV7-2
CDR3 protein: ASSLDRTGVGRQDGYT

V gene: TRBV15
CDR3 protein: ATSRDLRSGQPQH

V gene: TRBV4-3
CDR3 protein: ASSQDTGHSYEQY